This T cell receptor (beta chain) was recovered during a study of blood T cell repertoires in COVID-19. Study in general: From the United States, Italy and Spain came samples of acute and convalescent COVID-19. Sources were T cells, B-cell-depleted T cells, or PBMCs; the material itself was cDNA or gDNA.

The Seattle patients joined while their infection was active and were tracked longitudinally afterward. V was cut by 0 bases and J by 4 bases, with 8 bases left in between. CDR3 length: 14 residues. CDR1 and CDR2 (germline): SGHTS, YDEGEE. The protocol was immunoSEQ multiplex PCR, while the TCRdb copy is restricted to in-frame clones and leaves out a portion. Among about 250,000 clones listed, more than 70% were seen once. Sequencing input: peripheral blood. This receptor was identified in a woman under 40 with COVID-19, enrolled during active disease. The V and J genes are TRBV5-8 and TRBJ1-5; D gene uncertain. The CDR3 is CASSLVAVNQPQHF. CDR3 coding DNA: TGTGCCAGCAGCTTGGTGGCAGTAAATCAGCCCCAGCATTTT.